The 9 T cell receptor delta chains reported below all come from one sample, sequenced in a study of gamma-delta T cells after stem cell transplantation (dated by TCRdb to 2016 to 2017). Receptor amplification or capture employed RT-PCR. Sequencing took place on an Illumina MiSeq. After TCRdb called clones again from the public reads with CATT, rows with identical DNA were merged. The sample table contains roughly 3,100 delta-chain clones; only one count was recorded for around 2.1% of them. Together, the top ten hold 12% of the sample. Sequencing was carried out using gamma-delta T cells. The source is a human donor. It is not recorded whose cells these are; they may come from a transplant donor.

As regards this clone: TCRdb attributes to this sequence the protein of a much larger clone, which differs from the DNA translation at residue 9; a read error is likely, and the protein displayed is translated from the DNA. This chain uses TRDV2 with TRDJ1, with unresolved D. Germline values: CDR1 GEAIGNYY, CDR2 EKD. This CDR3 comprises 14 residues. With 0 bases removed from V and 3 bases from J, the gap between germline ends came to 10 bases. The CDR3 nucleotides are TGTGCCTGTGACACCGTCGGGGCCCCCGATAAACTCATCTTT. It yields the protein CACDTVGAPDKLIF.

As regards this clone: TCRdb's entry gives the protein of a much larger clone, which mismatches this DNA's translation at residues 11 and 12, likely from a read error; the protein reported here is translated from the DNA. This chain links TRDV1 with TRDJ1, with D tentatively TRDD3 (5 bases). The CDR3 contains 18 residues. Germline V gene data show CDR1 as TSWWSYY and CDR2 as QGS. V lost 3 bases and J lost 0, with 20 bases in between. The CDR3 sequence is CALGDSTKGGDHTDKLIF. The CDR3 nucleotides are TGTGCTCTTGGGGACAGTACCAAGGGCGGGGACCACACCGATAAACTCATCTTT.

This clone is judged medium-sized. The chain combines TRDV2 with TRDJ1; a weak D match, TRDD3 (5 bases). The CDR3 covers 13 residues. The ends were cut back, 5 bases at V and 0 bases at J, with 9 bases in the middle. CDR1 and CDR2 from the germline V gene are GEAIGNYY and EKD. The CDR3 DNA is TGTGCCTGTGCGGGATTAGACACCGATAAACTCATCTTT. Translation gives CACAGLDTDKLIF.

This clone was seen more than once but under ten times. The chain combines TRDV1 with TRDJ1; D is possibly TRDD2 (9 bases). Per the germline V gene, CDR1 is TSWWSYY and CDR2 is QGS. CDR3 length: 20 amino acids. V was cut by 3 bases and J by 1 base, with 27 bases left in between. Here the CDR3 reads CALGDPRPSYWGPGTDKLIF. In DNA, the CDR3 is TGTGCTCTTGGGGACCCCCGGCCTTCCTACTGGGGGCCTGGCACCGATAAACTCATCTTT.

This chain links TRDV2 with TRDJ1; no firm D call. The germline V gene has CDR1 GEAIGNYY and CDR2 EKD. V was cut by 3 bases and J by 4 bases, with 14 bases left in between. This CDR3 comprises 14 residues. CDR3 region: CACDPLGGSDKLIF. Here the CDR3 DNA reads TGTGCCTGTGACCCGTTAGGAGGTAGCGATAAACTCATCTTT.

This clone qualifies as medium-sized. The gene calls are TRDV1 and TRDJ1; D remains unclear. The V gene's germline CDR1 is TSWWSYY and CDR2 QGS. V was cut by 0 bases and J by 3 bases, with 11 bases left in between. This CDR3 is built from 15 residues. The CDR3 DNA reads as TGTGCTCTTGGGGAACTCGTCCTGAGGTCCGATAAACTCATCTTT. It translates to CALGELVLRSDKLIF.

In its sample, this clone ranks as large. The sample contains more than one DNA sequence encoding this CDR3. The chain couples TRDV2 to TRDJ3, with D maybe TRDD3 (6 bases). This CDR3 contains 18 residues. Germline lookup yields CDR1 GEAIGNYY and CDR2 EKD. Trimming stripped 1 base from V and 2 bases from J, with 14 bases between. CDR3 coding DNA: TGTGCCTGTGACACAGGAGGGATATGGGCCTGGGACACCCGACAGATGTTTTTC. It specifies CACDTGGIWAWDTRQMFF.

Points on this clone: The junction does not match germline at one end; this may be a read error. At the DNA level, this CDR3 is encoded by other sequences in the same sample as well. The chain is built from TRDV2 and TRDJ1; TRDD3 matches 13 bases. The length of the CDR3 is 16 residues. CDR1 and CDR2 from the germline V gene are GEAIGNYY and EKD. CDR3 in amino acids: CACELLGDTGTDKLIF. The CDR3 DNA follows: TGCGCCTGTGAACTACTGGGGGATACGGGCACCGATAAACTCATCTTT.

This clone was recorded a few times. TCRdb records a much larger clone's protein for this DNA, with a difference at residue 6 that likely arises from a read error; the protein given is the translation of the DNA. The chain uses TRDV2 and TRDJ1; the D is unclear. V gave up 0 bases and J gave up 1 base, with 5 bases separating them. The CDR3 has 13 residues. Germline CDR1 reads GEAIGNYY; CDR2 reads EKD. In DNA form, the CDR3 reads TGTGCCTGTGACACCGCGCTCACCGATAAACTCATCTTT. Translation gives CACDTALTDKLIF.